What follows are 22 T cell receptor beta chains derived from one specimen sequenced in a study of cytomegalovirus exposure and HLA in healthy donors. 13 Jbeta primers and 60 Vbeta primers were used for the PCR. Measured with immunoSEQ multiplex PCR; TCRdb has only the in-frame clones, and not every one. The sample has about 150,000 clones; over 60% are singletons. The sequenced sample consisted of PBMCs. Receptors originate from a woman aged 25 to 39 in good health and CMV-seropositive.

The chain employs TRBV6-5 and TRBJ1-1, with TRBD1 identical over 7 bases. Germline CDR1 MNHEY, CDR2 SVGAGI. CDR3 length: 14 amino acids. V shed 6 bases, J shed 4 bases, and the junction held 8 bases outside the gene matches. The CDR3 sequence: CASRSTGASTEAFF. For the CDR3, the DNA is TGTGCCAGCAGATCTACAGGGGCCTCCACTGAAGCTTTCTTT.

The chain is built from TRBV2 and TRBJ2-3, with 9 bases aligning to TRBD1. The CDR3 length is 14 residues. Trimming cost V 7 bases and J 6 bases; bases outside gene matches: 8. Germline CDR1 reads SNHLY; CDR2 reads FYNNEI. CDR3: CASTSGQGGDTQYF. The DNA of the CDR3 is TGTGCCAGCACATCGGGACAGGGCGGCGATACGCAGTATTTT. Looking up the rest from reference TRBV2 and TRBJ2-3 gives the full variable domain: EPEVTQTPSHQVTQMGQEVILRCVPISNHLYFYWYRQILGQKVEFLVSFYNNEISEKSEIFDDQFSVERPDGSNFTLKIRSTKLEDSAMYFCASTSGQGGDTQYFGPGTRLTVL.

There are a few counts of this clone. The V call is TRBV7-2, the J call TRBJ2-3; D call uncertain. V was pared by 1 base and J by 0 bases, with 11 bases between. CDR3 length equals 16 residues. CDR1 is SGHTA and CDR2 is FQGNSA in the germline V gene. DNA of the CDR3: TGTGCCAGCAGCTTAGATCGCCAAACTAGCACAGATACGCAGTATTTT. Translating it yields CASSLDRQTSTDTQYF.

Comments on this clone: The germline gene is not matched at one end of the junction; a read error may be the cause. The chain is built from TRBV7-9 and TRBJ2-2, with 7 bases fitting TRBD2. The CDR3 consists of 17 residues. Germline V CDR1 and CDR2: SEHNR, FQNEAQ (reference sequence). DNA of the CDR3: TGTTCCAGCAGCCCCCTGTCCGGCGGGAGGAACACCGGGGAGCTGTTTTTT. As protein: CSSSPLSGGRNTGELFF. Combining the CDR3 with reference TRBV7-9 and TRBJ2-2 gives the whole variable domain DTGVSQNPRHKITKRGQNVTFRCDPISEHNRLYWYRQTLGQGPEFLTYFQNEAQLEKSRLLSDRFSAERPKGSFSTLEIQRTEQGDSAMYLCSSSPLSGGRNTGELFFGEGSRLTVL.

V is TRBV5-4 and J is TRBJ2-7; the D gene is possibly TRBD2 (5 bases). Germline lookup yields CDR1 SGHNT and CDR2 YYREEE (reference sequence). This CDR3 comprises 13 residues. V lost 3 bases and J lost 13, with 20 bases in between. This chain's CDR3 is CASSSLREGLIYF. Here the CDR3 DNA reads TGTGCCAGCAGCTCCCTCCGAGAGGGATTGATATACTTC.

The J gene is TRBJ1-2, the V gene TRBV5-1; TRBD1 matches at 7 bases. After removal of 2 bases from V and 1 base from J, the junction contained 5 bases not matched to a gene. This CDR3 contains 15 residues. The germline V gene has CDR1 SGHRS and CDR2 YFSETQ. The CDR3 coding sequence is TGCGCCAGCAGCTTATCGGGACAGCTTAACTATGGCTACACCTTC. Its translation is CASSLSGQLNYGYTF.

The CDR3 here is CASSLRLAGHGEQYF. The CDR3 nucleotides are TGTGCCAGCAGCTTGCGGCTAGCGGGACATGGCGAGCAGTACTTC. The V and J genes are TRBV5-8 and TRBJ2-7, with 9 bases that match TRBD2. In germline, CDR1 is SGHTS, CDR2 YDEGEE. V dropped 1 base and J dropped 6; count of bases not matched to a gene: 8. The CDR3 has 15 residues.

This clone has more than one count but fewer than ten. This rearrangement joins TRBV30 to TRBJ1-3; the D is unclear. Looked up from germline, CDR1 is GTSNPN and CDR2 is SVGIG (reference sequence). The CDR3 spans 16 residues. V lost 3 bases, J lost 4 bases, and 19 bases lay in between. The CDR3 region has the DNA TGTGCCTGGAGAGGGTTGCGTCGGGAGCGCGGAAACACCATATATTTT. It encodes CAWRGLRRERGNTIYF.

The chain has TRBV19 and TRBJ1-5, with TRBD1 identical over 7 bases. After removal of 0 bases from V and 4 bases from J, the junction contained 3 bases not matched to a gene. The CDR3 consists of 15 residues. Germline V CDR1 and CDR2: LNHDA, SQIVND (reference sequence). The CDR3 bases are TGTGCCAGTAGTATAGAGGGGACAGCTAATCAGCCCCAGCATTTT. It specifies CASSIEGTANQPQHF.

V is TRBV6-1 and J is TRBJ2-7; TRBD1 aligns across 10 bases. V shed 8 bases and J 2 bases; nucleotides not matched to a gene: 6. CDR1 is MNHNS, CDR2 SASEGT, per germline. The CDR3 has 14 amino acids. The CDR3 reads CASLGQGGPYEQYF. CDR3 nucleotide sequence: TGTGCCAGCCTTGGACAGGGGGGACCCTACGAGCAGTACTTC.

This chain uses TRBV25-1 with TRBJ1-4; no firm D call. The V gene lost 5 bases and the J gene lost 3 bases, with 10 bases spanning the gap. This CDR3 region has 14 residues. Germline V gene data show CDR1 as MGHDK and CDR2 as SYGVNS. The CDR3 DNA reads as TGTGCCAGCAGTTCAGGCGAGTCTAATGAAAAACTGTTTTTT. Translated: CASSSGESNEKLFF.

This clone was detected a few times. One junction end disagrees with the germline gene, perhaps due to a read error. The chain uses TRBV5-6 and TRBJ2-7; D is possibly TRBD1 (6 bases). Per the germline V gene, CDR1 is SGHDT and CDR2 is YYEEEE. The CDR3 covers 12 residues. For the CDR3, the DNA is TGTGCCAGCAGCTTGGACGGACAGAGAGAGGACTTC. Protein: CASSLDGQREDF.

This chain joins TRBV6-5 and TRBJ2-1; a weak D match, TRBD2 (6 bases). The CDR3 contains 15 residues. Germline CDR1 MNHEY, CDR2 SVGAGI. V shed 6 bases and J shed 3 bases, with 15 bases lying between them. This CDR3 is CASSSTGVNYNEQFF. CDR3 DNA: TGTGCCAGCAGCTCTACGGGGGTGAACTACAATGAGCAGTTCTTC.

V and J are TRBV19 and TRBJ1-5; TRBD1 matches 8 bases. This CDR3 contains 16 residues. The trim removed 6 bases at V and 0 bases at J, leaving 7 bases unmatched. CDR1 is LNHDA, CDR2 SQIVND, per germline (reference sequence). The chain's CDR3 is CASSATGGYSNQPQHF. The CDR3 DNA follows: TGTGCCAGTAGCGCTACAGGGGGTTATAGCAATCAGCCCCAGCATTTT.

The CDR3 protein is CASSPGQATEAFF. In nucleotides, the CDR3 is TGTGCCAGCAGCCCAGGACAGGCAACAGAAGCTTTCTTT. The chain joins TRBV7-8 to TRBJ1-1, with 7 bases fitting TRBD1. In germline, CDR1 is SGHVS, CDR2 FQNEAQ. The CDR3 contains 13 residues. V lost 5 bases and J lost 8; bases outside the gene matches: 8.

The gene calls are TRBV18 and TRBJ2-3; the D gene is possibly TRBD1 (5 bases). V lost 6 bases and J lost 1, with 14 bases in between. The CDR3 has 15 amino acids. CDR1 and CDR2 from the germline V gene are KGHSH and LQKENI. CDR3 amino acids: CASSSEVGGTDTQYF. The DNA of the CDR3 is TGTGCCAGCTCCTCTGAAGTAGGGGGCACAGATACGCAGTATTTT.

This chain joins TRBV6-1 and TRBJ2-5; TRBD1 might be the D (6 bases). This CDR3 has 13 residues. V was clipped by 5 bases and J by 5 bases, with 12 bases between them. The germline gives CDR1 MNHNS, CDR2 SASEGT. CDR3 protein: CASSPNRGETQYF. Written as DNA, the CDR3 is TGTGCCAGCAGTCCCAATAGGGGGGAGACCCAGTACTTC.

In its sample, this clone was seen once. The V and J genes are TRBV5-4 and TRBJ2-1, with a possible D match to TRBD2 (6 bases). With 5 bases removed from V and 2 bases from J, the gap between germline ends came to 14 bases. The CDR3 spans 15 residues. Germline V gene data show CDR1 as SGHNT and CDR2 as YYREEE (reference sequence). In DNA, the CDR3 is TGTGCCAGCAGTTTAATAGCGGCTCCCTACAATGAGCAGTTCTTC. Translated: CASSLIAAPYNEQFF.

This chain joins TRBV4-1 and TRBJ2-7; TRBD2 is a possible D gene (6 bases). Trimming left V 4 bases short and J 2 bases short, with 18 bases between. This CDR3 contains 16 residues. Germline-derived CDR1 and CDR2 are MGHRA and YSYEKL. For the CDR3, the DNA is TGCGCCAGCAGCCGACTCGCCGGGACTCAAGCCTACGAGCAGTACTTC. It specifies CASSRLAGTQAYEQYF.

This chain connects TRBV9 to TRBJ1-2; D is perhaps TRBD1 (5 bases). Germline CDR1 reads SGDLS; CDR2 reads YYNGEE. The CDR3 is 16 residues long. Trimming removed 3 bases at V and 2 bases at J, with 17 bases between. The CDR3 region is CASSGGGGLINYGYTF. The CDR3 bases are TGTGCCAGCAGCGGGGGCGGTGGGTTGATCAACTATGGCTACACCTTC. The full variable domain, rest sourced from reference TRBV9 and TRBJ1-2, is DSGVTQTPKHLITATGQRVTLRCSPRSGDLSVYWYQQSLDQGLQFLIQYYNGEERAKGNILERFSAQQFPDLHSELNLSSLELGDSALYFCASSGGGGLINYGYTFGSGTRLTVV.

This rearrangement joins TRBV29-1 to TRBJ1-1; no clear D gene. The CDR3 is 12 residues long. Trimming removed 4 bases at V and 2 bases at J, with 8 bases between. Per the germline V gene, CDR1 is SQVTM and CDR2 is ANQGSEA. CDR3 sequence: CSVAYRNTEAFF. The DNA for the CDR3 is TGCAGCGTTGCTTACAGAAACACTGAAGCTTTCTTT.

V and J are TRBV7-9 and TRBJ1-1; 8 nucleotides line up with TRBD1. J was trimmed by 4 bases and V by 4 bases; bases with no gene match: 8. The CDR3 runs 15 residues. Germline CDR1 reads SEHNR; CDR2 reads FQNEAQ (reference sequence). CDR3 in DNA: TGTGCCAGCAGCTCGTACACTACAGGGGGCACTGAAGCTTTCTTT. It yields the protein CASSSYTTGGTEAFF.